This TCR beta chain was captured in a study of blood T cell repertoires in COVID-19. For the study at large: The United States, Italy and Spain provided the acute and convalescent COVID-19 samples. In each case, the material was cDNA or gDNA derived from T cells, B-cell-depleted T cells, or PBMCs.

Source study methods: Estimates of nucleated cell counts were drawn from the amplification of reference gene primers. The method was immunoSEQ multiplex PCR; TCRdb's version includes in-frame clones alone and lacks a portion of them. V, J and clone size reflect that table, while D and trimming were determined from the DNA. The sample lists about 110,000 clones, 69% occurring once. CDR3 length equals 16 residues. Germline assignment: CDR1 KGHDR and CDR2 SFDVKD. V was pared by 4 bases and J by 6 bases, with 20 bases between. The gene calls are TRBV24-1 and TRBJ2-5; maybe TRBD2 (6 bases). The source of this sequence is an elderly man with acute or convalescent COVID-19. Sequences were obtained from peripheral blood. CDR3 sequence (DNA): TGTGCCACCAGTGACCCAGGTTTAGTGGGAGGACAGACCCAGTACTTC. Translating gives CATSDPGLVGGQTQYF.